This TCR beta chain was recovered during a study of neurological immune-mediated disorders. Trimming pared 6 bases from V and 0 bases from J, leaving 15 bases between. This CDR3 spans 15 amino acids. Germline loops: CDR1 MNHNS, CDR2 SASEGT. 2 million unsorted PBMCs were stored in RNAlater at -80 °C before RNA extraction. The authors produced cDNA by 5'RACE using 10-nucleotide random UMIs. TCRdb ran MiXCR on the 5' RACE reads and lists one entry per CDR3 protein. This sample has tens of thousands of distinct CDR3 sequences, with around 3.2% found just once. Points from the study as a whole: In HTLV-1-associated myelopathy, TCR clonal expansion was greatest, and in multiple sclerosis it was least, below healthy controls.

This clonotype is labeled as medium-sized (0.01 to 0.1%). Its antigen remains unknown. This clonotype was obtained from a woman aged 30 to 39 with multiple sclerosis. The chain joins TRBV6-1 to TRBJ2-7, with D hard to call. The sequencing input was PBMCs. The CDR3 region is CASRDPGSHSYEQYF. The CDR3 bases are TGTGCCAGCAGGGATCCTGGCAGCCACTCCTACGAGCAGTACTTC.